Following are 19 T cell receptor beta chains from one sample sequenced in a study of beta chain features in type 1 diabetes. The study's findings and limits: The study found moderately but significantly shorter TCRB CDR3s in all four CD4+ subsets of Type 1 diabetes patients.

Their cognate antigens are unknown. Reverse transcription of all isolated RNA meant that expressed TCRB transcripts were sequenced. The method was immunoSEQ multiplex PCR; TCRdb's version includes in-frame clones alone and lacks a portion of them. Seen here are 160,000 or so clones, approximately 8.7% observed once, and the top ten hold 0.7%. Sample: central memory CD4+ T cells from blood. These receptors originate from a woman between 25 and 40 years old with type 1 diabetes.

The genes are TRBV7-9 and TRBJ1-1, with unresolved D. Trimming shortened V by 8 bases and J by 1 base, and 11 bases separated the two germline ends. The V gene's germline CDR1 is SEHNR and CDR2 FQNEAQ (reference sequence). The CDR3 loop spans 13 amino acids. The CDR3: CASAMTGNTEAFF. DNA for the CDR3: TGTGCCAGCGCTATGACGGGGAACACTGAAGCTTTCTTT.

The V and J genes are TRBV6-5 and TRBJ1-2; 8 positions match TRBD1. This CDR3 region has 14 residues. Trimming removed 2 bases from V and 8 bases from J; junction bases left unmatched: 7. The germline V gene has CDR1 MNHEY and CDR2 SVGAGI. CDR3 DNA: TGTGCCAGCAGTTACGGGGGACAGGCTGGGGGCTACACCTTC. Translated, it gives CASSYGGQAGGYTF.

The rearrangement uses TRBV2 and TRBJ2-2, with TRBD1 as a possible D gene (5 bases). Germline V gives CDR1 SNHLY, CDR2 FYNNEI. The V gene lost 4 bases and the J gene lost 3 bases, with 6 bases spanning the gap. This CDR3 is built from 13 residues. This CDR3 reads CASSARDTGELFF. The CDR3, as DNA: TGTGCCAGCAGTGCCAGGGACACCGGGGAGCTGTTTTTT.

The genes are TRBV18 and TRBJ2-3; TRBD1 might be the D (6 bases). The CDR3 runs 15 residues. In germline, CDR1 is KGHSH, CDR2 LQKENI. V was clipped by 3 bases and J by 3 bases, with 13 bases between them. This CDR3 is CASSPIQGLTDTQYF. Written as DNA, the CDR3 is TGTGCCAGCTCACCTATACAGGGCCTGACAGATACGCAGTATTTT.

The chain uses TRBV28 and TRBJ1-5; D call uncertain. Per the germline V gene, CDR1 is MDHEN and CDR2 is SYDVKM. V lost 4 bases, J lost 2 bases, and 15 bases lay in between. This CDR3 has 16 amino acids. The CDR3 sequence is CASSWGVPLGNQPQHF. DNA of the CDR3: TGTGCCAGCAGTTGGGGAGTCCCCTTGGGCAATCAGCCCCAGCATTTT.

This clone was picked up a small number of times. J is TRBJ1-2 and V is TRBV4-1; 9 positions agree with TRBD1. With V trimmed by 4 bases and J by 1 base, 10 bases remained unmatched. Germline CDR1 is MGHRA and CDR2 is YSYEKL. The CDR3 runs to 17 residues. The CDR3 DNA sequence: TGCGCCAGCAGCCCCAGGACAGGGGCCTTTCTTAACTATGGCTACACCTTC. Translated, it gives CASSPRTGAFLNYGYTF.

There are a few counts of this clone. This rearrangement joins TRBV5-1 to TRBJ2-7; TRBD1 agrees at 7 bases. Germline V lookup: CDR1 SGHRS, CDR2 YFSETQ. CDR3 length: 16 residues. V was pared by 3 bases and J by 5 bases, with 14 bases of the junction left unmatched. In DNA form, the CDR3 reads TGCGCCAGCAGCTCCTCAACCGGGACAGTTCTCCACGAGCAGTACTTC. Protein: CASSSSTGTVLHEQYF.

The V call is TRBV11-2, the J call TRBJ2-1; 11 nucleotides match TRBD2. V was pared by 3 bases and J by 8 bases, with 12 bases of the junction left unmatched. The V gene's germline CDR1 is SGHAT and CDR2 FQNNGV. The CDR3 covers 17 residues. The CDR3 nucleotides are TGTGCCAGCAGCTTGACCTACACTAGCGGGAGAGGCCATGAGCAGTTCTTC. Translating it yields CASSLTYTSGRGHEQFF.

J is TRBJ2-4 and V is TRBV5-1, with 8 bases lining up with TRBD1. CDR1 is SGHRS, CDR2 YFSETQ, per germline. J was trimmed by 2 bases and V by 2 bases; bases with no gene match: 12. The CDR3 is 18 amino acids. The CDR3 nucleotides are TGCGCCAGCAGCTTCGACAGGGGAAGAATTGGGACCAAAAACATTCAGTACTTC. This encodes CASSFDRGRIGTKNIQYF.

V is TRBV19 and J is TRBJ1-2, with TRBD1 matching 12 bases. The CDR3 runs to 16 residues. J was trimmed by 8 bases and V by 5 bases; bases with no gene match: 12. Looked up from germline, CDR1 is LNHDA and CDR2 is SQIVND (reference sequence). CDR3 loop: CASSVYPGQGAGGYTF. The CDR3 coding sequence is TGTGCCAGTAGTGTTTACCCGGGACAGGGGGCTGGCGGCTACACCTTC.

The chain carries TRBV28 and TRBJ2-7; 9 nucleotides match TRBD1. The CDR3 loop spans 14 amino acids. CDR1 and CDR2 (germline): MDHEN, SYDVKM. Losses at the gene ends were 6 bases for V and 5 bases for J; bases not matched to a gene: 8. This chain's CDR3 is CASRLRDREHEQYF. The CDR3 DNA follows: TGTGCCAGCAGACTCAGGGACAGGGAGCACGAGCAGTACTTC. The complete variable domain, with remaining parts taken from reference TRBV28 and TRBJ2-7, reads DVKVTQSSRYLVKRTGEKVFLECVQDMDHENMFWYRQDPGLGLRLIYFSYDVKMKEKGDIPEGYSVSREKKERFSLILESASTNQTSMYLCASRLRDREHEQYFGPGTRLTVT.

This clone was seen a few times. The chain carries TRBV7-8 and TRBJ2-1; 7 nucleotides match TRBD2. Germline-derived CDR1 and CDR2 are SGHVS and FQNEAQ. Trimming at V came to 1 base and at J to 7 bases, leaving 7 bases not matched to a gene. There are 15 residues in the CDR3. DNA of the CDR3: TGTGCCAGCAGCTTAGGCCGAAGGGGAGGGAATGAGCAGTTCTTC. Translation: CASSLGRRGGNEQFF. Variable domain in full (rest from reference TRBV7-8 and TRBJ2-1): GAGVSQSPRYKVAKRGQDVALRCDPISGHVSLFWYQQALGQGPEFLTYFQNEAQLDKSGLPSDRFFAERPEGSVSTLKIQRTQQEDSAVYLCASSLGRRGGNEQFFGPGTRLTVL.

CDR3 loop: CASSRTGIFDEQYF. The DNA for the CDR3 is TGCGCCAGCAGCCGGACAGGGATCTTCGACGAGCAGTACTTC. The V call is TRBV5-1, the J call TRBJ2-7; 8 positions match TRBD1. The CDR3 contains 14 residues. The ends lost 4 bases at V and 5 bases at J; junction bases unmatched: 8. Per the germline V gene, CDR1 is SGHRS and CDR2 is YFSETQ.

The J gene is TRBJ2-1, the V gene TRBV7-3; 7 nucleotides match TRBD2. The germline CDR1 and CDR2 sequences are SGHTA and FQGTGA. V shed 1 base, J shed 7 bases, and the junction held 7 bases outside the gene matches. This CDR3 is built from 15 residues. CDR3 sequence: CASSLSSGFANEQFF. The CDR3 nucleotides are TGTGCCAGCAGCTTAAGTAGCGGGTTTGCTAATGAGCAGTTCTTC.

This clone came up a few times. The chain joins TRBV28 to TRBJ2-5, with 8 bases aligning to TRBD1. Germline V gene sequence: CDR1 MDHEN, CDR2 SYDVKM. Germline trimming cut 4 bases from V and 5 bases from J; bases unmatched to any gene: 6. The length of the CDR3 is 14 residues. CDR3 residues: CASSSGQVAETQYF. CDR3 bases: TGTGCCAGCAGTTCGGGACAGGTAGCGGAGACCCAGTACTTC.

This sequence joins TRBV7-9 and TRBJ2-7, with TRBD2 matching over 7 bases. Germline CDR1 reads SEHNR; CDR2 reads FQNEAQ (reference sequence). The CDR3 is 16 amino acids. V trimming: 1 base; J trimming: 6 bases; junction bases outside the gene matches: 12. Written as DNA, the CDR3 is TGTGCCAGCAGCTTAGGAGTGAAGCGGGAAAGCGGCGAGCAGTACTTC. This codes for CASSLGVKRESGEQYF.

This clone was picked up a small number of times. This chain connects TRBV19 to TRBJ2-7, with 13 bases aligning to TRBD2. Germline CDR1 and CDR2: LNHDA and SQIVND (reference sequence). Germline trimming cut 3 bases from V and 1 base from J; bases unmatched to any gene: 6. This CDR3 region has 17 residues. CDR3 in DNA: TGTGCCAGTAGTATGGTCACTAGCGGGAGGGCATCCTACGAGCAGTACTTC. The encoded protein is CASSMVTSGRASYEQYF. Filled out from reference TRBV19 and TRBJ2-7, the complete variable domain reads DGGITQSPKYLFRKEGQNVTLSCEQNLNHDAMYWYRQDPGQGLRLIYYSQIVNDFQKGDIAEGYSVSREKKESFPLTVTSAQKNPTAFYLCASSMVTSGRASYEQYFGPGTRLTVT.

This clone was seen only a few times. The chain combines TRBV18 with TRBJ2-7, with D perhaps matching TRBD1 (5 bases). Trimming left V 0 bases short and J 7 bases short, with 13 bases between. The V gene's germline CDR1 is KGHSH and CDR2 LQKENI. The length of the CDR3 is 14 residues. For the CDR3, the DNA is TGTGCCAGCTCACCACCGGTGGGGCCCGGAGAGCAGTACTTC. It codes for CASSPPVGPGEQYF.

This chain joins TRBV23-1 and TRBJ1-1; unclear D gene. TRBV23-1 falls under the ORF class, with uncertain function. CDR3 length equals 16 residues. Trimming removed 6 bases at V and 3 bases at J, with 20 bases between. The CDR3 nucleotides are TGCGCCAGCAGCCCCGAAGCCAAGCCTCTTCACACTGAAGCTTTCTTT. It yields the protein CASSPEAKPLHTEAFF.